Listed below are T cell receptor beta chains from one sample, sequenced in a study of vaccination and CD4 T cells after COVID-19. No antigen is known for these receptors. MiXCR, applied by TCRdb to the PCR reads, yields one record per CDR3 protein. The sample yields 20,000 to 25,000 distinct CDR3 sequences, roughly two fifths seen once. The starting material was CD4+ T cells from blood, cultured in vitro, obtained about 7 months after SARS-CoV-2 vaccination. The receptors stem from a human donor who had recovered from COVID-19. Each CDR3 is given with its conserved first and last residue. Fields, in order: D gene, V gene, J gene, clone size, CDR3 protein, CDR3 DNA. D genes are given only for firm matches. The listing skips clone size in some rows; elsewhere it reads once, few, many or a size class.

>TRBD1|TRBV28|TRBJ1-5|-
CASSLGFGRGPQAGNQPQHF
TGTGCCAGCAGTTTAGGCTTTGGCAGGGGGCCGCAGGCAGGGAATCAGCCCCAGCATTTT
>TRBD2|TRBV20-1|TRBJ2-1|few
CSASHSGMPNNEQFF
TGCAGTGCTAGTCATAGCGGGATGCCCAACAATGAGCAGTTCTTC
>-|TRBV5-4|TRBJ1-2|few
CASSPGGNYGYTF
TGTGCCAGCAGCCCCGGGGGGAACTATGGCTACACCTTC
>-|TRBV5-4|TRBJ1-6|once
CASSLDPPRRGRKGSPLHF
TGTGCCAGCAGCTTGGATCCCCCACGTCGGGGGCGGAAGGGTTCACCCCTCCACTTT
>-|TRBV12-3/TRBV12-4|TRBJ2-5|-
CASSFGTQETQYF
TGTGCCAGCAGCTTCGGGACTCAAGAGACCCAGTACTTC
>-|TRBV7-2|TRBJ2-7|few
CASSLAVGSDEQYF
TGTGCCAGCAGCTTAGCGGTGGGATCGGATGAGCAGTACTTC
>-|TRBV20-1|TRBJ1-2|few
CSARDTGDLNYGYTF
TGCAGTGCTAGAGATACAGGTGATCTTAACTATGGCTACACCTTC
>TRBD1|TRBV20-1|TRBJ2-7|few
CSARVQGIHEQYF
TGCAGTGCTAGAGTACAGGGGATACACGAGCAGTACTTC
>-|TRBV12-3/TRBV12-4|TRBJ1-2|-
CASSSPGQGWANYGYTF
TGTGCCAGCAGTTCTCCAGGGCAGGGGTGGGCAAACTATGGCTACACCTTC
>-|TRBV7-2|TRBJ2-5|-
CASSLTAGLGTQYF
TGTGCCAGCAGCCTGACAGCGGGTTTGGGGACCCAGTACTTC
>-|TRBV7-9|TRBJ1-1|-
CASSFSPRNEAFF
TGTGCCAGCAGCTTCTCCCCCCGCAATGAAGCTTTCTTT